The entry below gives a single T cell receptor beta chain sequence along with its context. The data derive from a study of blood T cell repertoires in COVID-19. Study summary: There were acute and convalescent COVID-19 samples, and they came from the United States, Italy and Spain. PBMCs, B-cell-depleted T cells, or T cells were the source of the cDNA or gDNA that made up the material.

Original processing methods: Cell counts per sample came from amplifying reference gene primers. Clones were sequenced by immunoSEQ multiplex PCR, and TCRdb holds only the in-frame ones, with some missing. That table furnishes V, J and clone size, whereas the DNA furnished D and trimming. The sample includes some 16,000 clones, 88% of them seen just once. The CDR3 sequence is 15 residues long. V dropped 3 bases and J dropped 4 bases, with 17 bases sitting between them. Germline loops: CDR1 GTSNPN, CDR2 SVGIG (reference sequence). The sequencing sample was made of peripheral blood. The chain uses TRBV30 and TRBJ2-3, with a tentative D call TRBD2 (5 bases). The clonotype comes from a human donor in a cohort sampled during active COVID-19. CDR3 bases: TGTGCCTGGAGCGAAACTAGAGTTGGTTCAGATACGCAGTATTTT. Translation gives CAWSETRVGSDTQYF.